The rows below give T cell receptor beta chains drawn from one sample of a study of OX40 agonist ivuxolimab in advanced cancers. The repertoire was sequenced with immunoSEQ multiplex PCR; TCRdb's copy has only in-frame clones and lacks some. Altogether some 96,000 clones are present, 89% being singletons, with the ten largest covering approximately 0.16%. The sample consisted of CD4+ or CD8+ T cells sorted from blood, taken in a trial of the OX40 agonist ivuxolimab. These receptor sequences come from an adult with an advanced solid tumor such as melanoma, head and neck, liver or kidney cancer. Each CDR3 is given with its conserved first and last residue. D genes are given only for firm matches. The size entry is marked missing in some rows and otherwise reads once, few, many or a size class.

>NA|13|TRBJ1-5|NA|TRBV2
TGTGCCAGCAGCTGGTGGAGCAATCAGCCCCAGCATTTT
CASSWWSNQPQHF
>TRBD1|14|TRBJ2-7|NA|TRBV6-6
TGTGCCAGCAGTTACTCGGGACAGGTTCGCGAGCAGTACTTC
CASSYSGQVREQYF
>TRBD2|16|TRBJ2-2|NA|TRBV27
TGTGCCAGCAGTTTAGAACTAGCGGGGGGGATCGGGGAGCTGTTTTTT
CASSLELAGGIGELFF
>NA|15|TRBJ2-7|NA|TRBV5-6
TGTGCCAGCAGCTTCAAATACCCCCGGGGCTACGAGCAGTACTTC
CASSFKYPRGYEQYF
>NA|13|TRBJ2-3|NA|TRBV2
TGTGCCAGCATATGGGGGAGCACAGATACGCAGTATTTT
CASIWGSTDTQYF
>NA|17|TRBJ2-1|NA|TRBV7-3
TGTGCCAGCAGCTTAGTCCCCCATGCTCGATCCTACAATGAGCAGTTCTTC
CASSLVPHARSYNEQFF
>NA|14|TRBJ2-5|NA|TRBV7-8
TGTGCCAGCAGCTCACGCCGGTTCGGGGAGACCCAGTACTTC
CASSSRRFGETQYF
>NA|15|TRBJ2-2|once|TRBV7-3
TGTGCCAGCAGCCGCACTGGACGGAACACCGGGGAGCTGTTTTTT
CASSRTGRNTGELFF
>NA|13|TRBJ2-7|NA|TRBV6-5
TGTGCCAGCAGGGAGCTCACGGGCTACGAGCAGTACTTC
CASRELTGYEQYF
>NA|13|TRBJ1-5|few|TRBV10-1
TGCGCCAGCAAAGGGGTGATTAATCAGCCCCAGCATTTT
CASKGVINQPQHF
>TRBD1|15|TRBJ2-4|NA|TRBV5-1
TGCGCCAGCAGCTTGGGAGGGACAGTTAAAAACATTCAGTACTTC
CASSLGGTVKNIQYF
>NA|13|TRBJ1-5|once|TRBV6-5
TGTGCCAGCGGCAGGGTAGGTAATCAGCCCCAGCATTTT
CASGRVGNQPQHF
>NA|14|TRBJ2-3|NA|TRBV11-3
TGTGCCAGCAGCTTCGGACGGGGCTCCGATACGCAGTATTTT
CASSFGRGSDTQYF
>NA|15|TRBJ2-3|NA|TRBV5-1
TGCGCCAGCAGCTTGGCAGGACACAGCACAGATACGCAGTATTTT
CASSLAGHSTDTQYF
>TRBD2|17|TRBJ2-7|NA|TRBV27
TGTGCCAGCAGTCGAGGGGGGACTAGCGGGAAGACCTACGAGCAGTACTTC
CASSRGGTSGKTYEQYF
>NA|15|TRBJ2-7|once|TRBV6-5
TGTGCCAGCAGTTACTCTGGGGGGATAACCCACGAGCAGTACTTC
CASSYSGGITHEQYF
>TRBD1|15|TRBJ1-1|few|TRBV2
TGTGCCAGCACTCCCGCGGACAGGCTAAGCACTGAAGCTTTCTTT
CASTPADRLSTEAFF
>NA|15|TRBJ2-3|NA|TRBV5-1
TGCGCCAGCAGCGTTGAACACCCTAGCACAGATACGCAGTATTTT
CASSVEHPSTDTQYF
>NA|13|TRBJ2-1|NA|TRBV5-4
TGTGCCAGCAGCTTAGCAGGGGTCAATGAGCAGTTCTTC
CASSLAGVNEQFF
>TRBD1|17|TRBJ1-5|NA|TRBV27
TGTGCCAGCGGCCCCCTCCGGACAGGGAATAGCAATCAGCCCCAGCATTTT
CASGPLRTGNSNQPQHF
>TRBD2|16|TRBJ2-2|NA|TRBV5-1
TGCGCCAGCAGCTCGTTCGGCGGGAGTAGCACCGGGGAGCTGTTTTTT
CASSSFGGSSTGELFF
>NA|14|TRBJ1-2|NA|TRBV27
TGTGCCAGCAACCCAAATCCAGGGTTCTATGGCTACACCTTC
CASNPNPGFYGYTF
>NA|15|TRBJ2-3|NA|TRBV4-1
TGCGCCAGCAGCCTTGGACTATCTAGCACAGATACGCAGTATTTT
CASSLGLSSTDTQYF
>TRBD2|14|TRBJ2-1|NA|TRBV6-5
TGTGCCAGCAGTCTAGCGGCCCCCTACAATGAGCAGTTCTTC
CASSLAAPYNEQFF
>NA|15|TRBJ2-7|NA|TRBV6-5
TGTGCCAGCAGCCGAACCCCAGGGAGCTCCTACGAGCAGTACTTC
CASSRTPGSSYEQYF
>NA|14|TRBJ1-2|NA|TRBV7-9
TGTGCCAGCAGTGCCGGGTTGGGGGTCAATGGCTACACCTTC
CASSAGLGVNGYTF
>TRBD1|13|TRBJ2-1|NA|TRBV28
TGTGCCGTGCCGGGACAGGGGAGGTATGAGCAGTTCTTC
CAVPGQGRYEQFF
>TRBD2|14|TRBJ2-5|NA|TRBV6-1
TGTGCCAGCAGGGTCATAGCGGGGCAAGAGACCCAGTACTTC
CASRVIAGQETQYF
>NA|13|TRBJ2-3|NA|TRBV19
TGTGCCAGTAGTCTAATCATTGGTAATACGCAGTATTTT
CASSLIIGNTQYF
>TRBD1|13|TRBJ1-2|NA|TRBV6-6
TGTGCCAGCAGTTCCCGGACAGGCTATGGCTACACCTTC
CASSSRTGYGYTF
>TRBD2|17|TRBJ2-5|NA|TRBV2
TGTGCCAGCACCAGGACTAGCGGGGGGGCGCCCCAAGAGACCCAGTACTTC
CASTRTSGGAPQETQYF
>NA|18|TRBJ2-2|NA|TRBV9
TGTGCCAGCAGCGTAGTTCGGGGGGCAGGGACAAACACCGGGGAGCTGTTTTTT
CASSVVRGAGTNTGELFF
>NA|13|TRBJ2-7|once|TRBV11-3
TGTGCCAGCAGCCCTCGACAAGCCGGGGAGCAGTACTTC
CASSPRQAGEQYF
>NA|14|TRBJ1-5|NA|TRBV28
TGTGCGGGGGCGGGGGCGCGGGGCAATCAGCCCCAGCATTTT
CAGAGARGNQPQHF
>NA|16|TRBJ1-2|NA|TRBV5-1
TGCGCCAGCAGCTTAAGAGACAGCCCCTATTCCGGAGGCTACACCTTC
CASSLRDSPYSGGYTF
>NA|14|TRBJ1-2|NA|TRBV18
TGTGCCAGCTCACCCCTCCGGGGTCTTAGCGGCTACACCTTC
CASSPLRGLSGYTF